The 28 T cell receptor beta chains given below trace back to one sample, sequenced in a study of shared clonotypes between healthy human individuals. Only in-frame clones appear in the TCRdb table, and some are missing; sequencing was by immunoSEQ multiplex PCR. The table includes just over 2,000,000 clones, roughly 94% detected once. Material: naive CD4+ T cells sorted from blood. Specified subset: CD45RA+ positively selected. These receptors all stem from a man aged 18 to 30 in good health.

The CDR3 nucleotides read TGCAGCACGGGGACTAGCGGAGCTAGCACAGATACGCAGTATTTT. Translated, it gives CSTGTSGASTDTQYF. The V and J genes are TRBV29-1 and TRBJ2-3, with 11 nucleotides matching TRBD2. The CDR3 loop spans 15 amino acids. Germline assignment: CDR1 SQVTM and CDR2 ANQGSEA. After removal of 8 bases from V and 0 bases from J, the junction contained 7 bases not matched to a gene.

The gene calls are TRBV30 and TRBJ2-1; 12 bases are shared with TRBD2. The CDR3 runs to 16 residues. V was pared by 0 bases and J by 3 bases, with 3 bases of the junction left unmatched. Germline assignment: CDR1 GTSNPN and CDR2 SVGIG (reference sequence). CDR3 sequence (DNA): TGTGCCTGGAGTGTTCAGACTAGCGGGGGCTACAATGAGCAGTTCTTC. Its protein is CAWSVQTSGGYNEQFF.

On this clone itself: Within the sample, other DNA sequences also encode this same CDR3. This chain connects TRBV9 to TRBJ2-2; D call uncertain. V lost 2 bases and J lost 4, with 9 bases in between. The CDR3 extends over 14 amino acids. Germline-derived CDR1 and CDR2 are SGDLS and YYNGEE. The CDR3 reads CASSVAASTGELFF. For the CDR3, the DNA is TGTGCCAGCAGCGTGGCCGCCAGCACCGGGGAGCTGTTTTTT.

This clone was counted once. The gene calls are TRBV10-3 and TRBJ1-2, with 9 bases aligning to TRBD1. The length of the CDR3 is 13 residues. The junction had 7 bases not matched to a gene; V was cut back by 10 bases and J by 4 bases. Germline V gene sequence: CDR1 ENHRY, CDR2 SYGVKD. The CDR3 DNA follows: TGTGCCACCGGACAGGGGTTCGCCTATGGCTACACCTTC. This translates into CATGQGFAYGYTF.

The V call is TRBV18, the J call TRBJ2-1; no definite D call. CDR3 length equals 14 residues. V was clipped by 3 bases and J by 4 bases, with 10 bases between them. CDR1 and CDR2 (germline): KGHSH, LQKENI. The CDR3 spells CASSPPPAYNEQFF. DNA of the CDR3: TGTGCCAGCTCACCGCCGCCTGCGTACAATGAGCAGTTCTTC.

CDR3 DNA sequence: TGTGCCAGCAGCCTCCAAACGGGAGAGCAGTACTTC. Its protein product is CASSLQTGEQYF. The chain employs TRBV7-9 and TRBJ2-7; tentatively, D is TRBD2 (5 bases). Trimming took off 5 bases at V and 7 bases at J, with 12 bases between the two ends. The CDR3 extends over 12 amino acids. The V gene's germline CDR1 is SEHNR and CDR2 FQNEAQ (reference sequence).

V and J are TRBV4-3 and TRBJ1-6, with D possibly being TRBD1 (5 bases). Germline CDR1 is LGHNA and CDR2 is YSLEER. This CDR3 is built from 14 residues. Trimming stripped 0 bases from V and 8 bases from J, with 8 bases between. DNA of the CDR3: TGCGCCAGCAGCCAAGAGAGGGGCGATTCACCCCTCCACTTT. It is translated as CASSQERGDSPLHF.

The chain joins TRBV6-6 to TRBJ2-4, with D possibly called TRBD1 or TRBD2 (5 bases each). V dropped 6 bases and J dropped 2 bases, with 8 bases sitting between them. The germline V gene has CDR1 MNHNY and CDR2 SVGAGI (reference sequence). The CDR3 consists of 13 residues. CDR3 DNA sequence: TGTGCCAGCAGCCCGGGACCCAAAAACATTCAGTACTTC. This gives the protein CASSPGPKNIQYF.

V gene TRBV5-1 combines with J gene TRBJ2-5; D not certain. Trimming pared 5 bases from V and 1 base from J, leaving 6 bases between. Per the germline V gene, CDR1 is SGHRS and CDR2 is YFSETQ. This CDR3 has 12 amino acids. The CDR3, as DNA: TGCGCCAGCAGGTATGGCCAAGAGACCCAGTACTTC. This codes for CASRYGQETQYF. The whole variable domain, filled in from reference TRBV5-1 and TRBJ2-5, reads KAGVTQTPRYLIKTRGQQVTLSCSPISGHRSVSWYQQTPGQGLQFLFEYFSETQRNKGNFPGRFSGRQFSNSRSEMNVSTLELGDSALYLCASRYGQETQYFGPGTRLLVL.

The chain couples TRBV19 to TRBJ1-5; 11 positions match TRBD1. J was trimmed by 5 bases and V by 8 bases; bases with no gene match: 14. CDR1 LNHDA and CDR2 SQIVND come from the germline V gene (reference sequence). The CDR3 length is 17 residues. CDR3 amino acids: CASRLPDRGLRYQPQHF. The CDR3 bases are TGTGCCAGTCGACTCCCGGACAGGGGGCTACGGTATCAGCCCCAGCATTTT.

The chain couples TRBV12-5 to TRBJ2-1; TRBD2 matches 7 bases. With 5 bases clipped from V and 7 bases from J, the junction kept 8 bases outside the gene matches. Germline V gene sequence: CDR1 LGHNT, CDR2 FRNRAP. The CDR3 covers 14 residues. The CDR3 loop is CASGRSGAGNEQFF. CDR3 in DNA: TGTGCTAGTGGTCGGAGCGGAGCGGGGAATGAGCAGTTCTTC.

The rearrangement uses TRBV7-2 and TRBJ1-4; D is unresolved. The CDR3 runs 15 residues. The V gene's germline CDR1 is SGHTA and CDR2 FQGNSA. Trimming took off 7 bases at V and 4 bases at J, with 16 bases between the two ends. CDR3: CASTRRGRYNEKLFF. The CDR3 DNA reads TGTGCCAGCACCCGACGAGGGCGATATAATGAAAAACTGTTTTTT.

The chain's CDR3 is CASRRGAWDQPQHF. CDR3 DNA: TGTGCCAGCAGGCGTGGGGCATGGGATCAGCCCCAGCATTTT. This rearrangement joins TRBV6-5 to TRBJ1-5; D perhaps matches TRBD1 (5 bases). The germline gives CDR1 MNHEY, CDR2 SVGAGI. V shed 6 bases and J shed 5 bases, with 14 bases lying between them. The CDR3 contains 14 residues.

The chain carries TRBV11-3 and TRBJ2-2, with a tentative D call TRBD2 (6 bases). This CDR3 has 18 residues. Germline V gene sequence: CDR1 SGHNT, CDR2 YENEEA. V shed 5 bases and J shed 1 base, with 20 bases lying between them. DNA of the CDR3: TGTGCCAGCAGCAACACCGTCCTCGGGAGACGGAACACCGGGGAGCTGTTTTTT. Protein: CASSNTVLGRRNTGELFF. Drawing the rest from reference TRBV11-3 and TRBJ2-2, the complete variable domain is EAGVVQSPRYKIIEKKQPVAFWCNPISGHNTLYWYLQNLGQGPELLIRYENEEAVDDSQLPKDRFSAERLKGVDSTLKIQPAELGDSAVYLCASSNTVLGRRNTGELFFGEGSRLTVL.

The chain recombines TRBV11-3 with TRBJ2-2; a possible D gene is TRBD1 (5 bases). Germline V gene data show CDR1 as SGHNT and CDR2 as YENEEA. The CDR3 has 15 amino acids. Trimming took off 3 bases at V and 6 bases at J, with 14 bases between the two ends. In DNA, the CDR3 is TGTGCCAGCAGCTTTAGCAGGGCTGGGGCCGGGGAGCTGTTTTTT. Translating it yields CASSFSRAGAGELFF.

The J gene is TRBJ1-5, the V gene TRBV6-5; the match to TRBD1 covers 7 bases. V lost 6 bases to trimming and J lost 7 bases; unmatched junction nucleotides: 6. Germline V gene sequence: CDR1 MNHEY, CDR2 SVGAGI. This CDR3 spans 13 amino acids. CDR3 sequence reads: CASRSGGAQPQHF. CDR3 bases: TGTGCCAGCAGGTCAGGGGGGGCACAGCCCCAGCATTTT.

This chain joins TRBV6-6 and TRBJ2-7; TRBD2 aligns across 9 bases. V shed 6 bases and J 2 bases; nucleotides not matched to a gene: 8. The CDR3 length is 15 residues. Germline V gene sequence: CDR1 MNHNY, CDR2 SVGAGI (reference sequence). The CDR3 nucleotides read TGTGCCAGCAGACTGACTAGCGGACCAACCTACGAGCAGTACTTC. It is translated as CASRLTSGPTYEQYF.

The chain carries TRBV10-3 and TRBJ1-3, with TRBD1 matching over 7 bases. Germline V gene lookup returns CDR1 ENHRY and CDR2 SYGVKD. CDR3 length: 15 residues. J gave up 0 bases and V 4 bases, and 3 bases lay outside the gene matches. CDR3 residues: CAISGDRDSGNTIYF. The CDR3 DNA reads as TGTGCCATCAGTGGGGACAGAGACTCTGGAAACACCATATATTTT.

This rearrangement joins TRBV5-6 to TRBJ2-5, with TRBD2 matching 10 bases. The CDR3 has 16 residues. Germline V gene data show CDR1 as SGHDT and CDR2 as YYEEEE. The junction had 8 bases not matched to a gene; V was cut back by 4 bases and J by 2 bases. The DNA of the CDR3 is TGTGCCAGCAGCACGAGGACTAGCGGAACACAAGAGACCCAGTACTTC. Its protein is CASSTRTSGTQETQYF. The whole variable domain, remainder taken from reference TRBV5-6 and TRBJ2-5, is DAGVTQSPTHLIKTRGQQVTLRCSPKSGHDTVSWYQQALGQGPQFIFQYYEEEERQRGNFPDRFSGHQFPNYSSELNVNALLLGDSALYLCASSTRTSGTQETQYFGPGTRLLVL.

The chain combines TRBV18 with TRBJ2-5, with TRBD2 matching over 15 bases. In germline, CDR1 is KGHSH, CDR2 LQKENI. V was pared by 6 bases and J by 3 bases, with 2 bases of the junction left unmatched. The CDR3 is 15 amino acids. The CDR3, as DNA: TGTGCCAGCTCTCGGACTAGCGGGAGGGAAGAGACCCAGTACTTC. Its translation: CASSRTSGREETQYF.

Regarding this clone: Additional DNA sequences in this sample encode the identical CDR3. The genes are TRBV19 and TRBJ1-5, with no clear D. Germline lookup yields CDR1 LNHDA and CDR2 SQIVND (reference sequence). The V end lost 3 bases, the J end lost 2 bases, and 8 bases lay between the germline ends. This CDR3 spans 14 amino acids. The CDR3 loop reads CASSISLGNQPQHF. DNA for the CDR3: TGTGCCAGTAGTATTTCGCTGGGCAATCAGCCCCAGCATTTT.

The chain employs TRBV11-2 and TRBJ1-2; 10 nucleotides agree with TRBD1. V lost 0 bases to trimming and J lost 5 bases; unmatched junction nucleotides: 6. Germline V gene data show CDR1 as SGHAT and CDR2 as FQNNGV. This CDR3 spans 16 amino acids. The CDR3 reads CASSLDLRDRGYGYTF. The CDR3 bases are TGTGCCAGCAGCTTAGACCTCCGGGACAGGGGATATGGCTACACCTTC.

The chain employs TRBV5-4 and TRBJ1-6; D not certain. V was cut by 4 bases and J by 0 bases, with 17 bases left in between. Per germline, CDR1 SGHNT and CDR2 YYREEE (reference sequence). This CDR3 is 18 amino acids long. CDR3 loop: CASSNPGVVGSYNSPLHF. CDR3 nucleotide sequence: TGTGCCAGCAGCAACCCCGGGGTAGTAGGCTCCTATAATTCACCCCTCCACTTT.

CDR3 in amino acids: CASSPSAGVTSNEQFF. CDR3 in DNA: TGTGCCAGCAGTCCTTCTGCAGGGGTCACCTCCAATGAGCAGTTCTTC. The chain employs TRBV9 and TRBJ2-1, with D perhaps matching TRBD1 (6 bases). The CDR3 covers 16 residues. The germline V and J ends were trimmed by 5 bases and 6 bases, with 21 bases remaining between them. CDR1 is SGDLS and CDR2 is YYNGEE in the germline V gene.

The V gene is TRBV5-4, the J gene TRBJ1-2, with D maybe TRBD1 (5 bases). Germline lookup yields CDR1 SGHNT and CDR2 YYREEE (reference sequence). The CDR3 runs to 13 residues. Trimming shortened V by 4 bases and J by 3 bases, and 10 bases separated the two germline ends. CDR3 sequence: CASSLGVDYGYTF. The CDR3 DNA reads TGTGCCAGCAGCCTGGGGGTCGACTATGGCTACACCTTC.

V usage is TRBV4-3 and J usage is TRBJ2-5, with TRBD2 identical over 15 bases. With 0 bases clipped from V and 3 bases from J, the junction kept 11 bases outside the gene matches. The CDR3 is made up of 20 amino acids. Germline-derived CDR1 and CDR2 are LGHNA and YSLEER. The CDR3, as DNA: TGCGCCAGCAGCCAAGAGCGGACTAGCGGGAGGGGAGCGTTTGAAGAGACCCAGTACTTC. The encoded protein is CASSQERTSGRGAFEETQYF.

This chain connects TRBV10-3 to TRBJ2-5, with a weak D call TRBD1 (5 bases). V was shortened by 0 bases and J by 7 bases, with 12 bases between the two germline ends. The length of the CDR3 is 14 residues. The V gene's germline CDR1 is ENHRY and CDR2 SYGVKD. CDR3 residues: CAISESGQGGTQYF. DNA for the CDR3: TGTGCCATCAGTGAGTCGGGGCAGGGTGGGACCCAGTACTTC.

V and J are TRBV12-5 and TRBJ1-2, with TRBD1 matching 10 bases. Germline trimming cut 6 bases from V and 4 bases from J; bases unmatched to any gene: 8. CDR3 length: 15 amino acids. Germline lookup yields CDR1 LGHNT and CDR2 FRNRAP. The CDR3 coding sequence is TGTGCTAGTGGCATGACAGGGGGCGCCGGCTATGGCTACACCTTC. Its translation is CASGMTGGAGYGYTF.